These 29 T cell receptor beta chains came from one sample sequenced in a study of molecular identifiers for immune sequencing clone quantification. TCRdb called the PCR reads again in MiXCR, with one record for every CDR3 protein. The table has about 640,000 distinct CDR3 sequences, roughly 21% seen once; the top ten hold roughly 0.9%. Sequences were obtained from naive CD8+ T cells from blood, with Jurkat cell RNA spiked in. Subset specified: FACS-sorted CD8+CD4-CCR7+CD45RA+ naive T cells. The receptors were sampled from a human donor in good health. Some libraries in this study had Jurkat cell RNA spiked in.

On this clonotype: This may be a read error: a much more frequent sequence differs by one nucleotide. The rearrangement joins TRBV6-1 to TRBJ1-1; 10 bases map to TRBD1. In germline, CDR1 is MNHNS, CDR2 SASEGT. The CDR3 loop spans 22 amino acids. V gave up 4 bases and J gave up 3 bases; unmatched junction bases: 26. The CDR3 DNA sequence: TGTGCCAGCAGTGGGAAGGTGGGACCGGGACAGGGGACCCCAAACATGCACACTGAAGCTTTCTTT. This translates into CASSGKVGPGQGTPNMHTEAFF.

To note about this clonotype: With a much larger clone just one base away, this may be a read error. The CDR3 ends on some other residue instead of the conserved phenylalanine or tryptophan, so this is likely a read error. This chain uses TRBV6-5 with TRBJ1-1, with D maybe TRBD1 (5 bases). This CDR3 spans 11 amino acids. V lost 2 bases and J lost 11, with 9 bases in between. CDR1 is MNHEY, CDR2 SVGAGI, per germline. The CDR3 reads CASSYGQGAFL. CDR3 bases: TGTGCCAGCAGTTACGGACAAGGGGCTTTCCTT.

At least ten counts were recorded for this clonotype. The rearrangement uses TRBV12-3 or TRBV12-4 and TRBJ1-1; D ambiguous. This CDR3 has 16 residues. Trimming removed 3 bases at V and 1 base at J, with 15 bases between. The CDR3 nucleotides are TGTGCCAGCAGTTTCGGAGGGCTCGGGGAGAACACTGAAGCTTTCTTT. It is translated as CASSFGGLGENTEAFF.

A single count supports this clonotype. The V call is TRBV27, the J call TRBJ1-1, with D possibly matching TRBD1 (5 bases). Germline CDR1 and CDR2: MNHEY and SMNVEV (reference sequence). The V and J ends lost 3 bases and 5 bases respectively, with 19 bases between them. This CDR3 comprises 16 residues. Here the CDR3 DNA reads TGTGCCAGCAGTTTTTTAATCCCCCAGGGCAGTACTGAAGCTTTCTTT. Its translation is CASSFLIPQGSTEAFF.

This clonotype was counted at least ten times. The chain is built from TRBV15 and TRBJ1-1; D remains unclear. CDR3 size: 12 residues. V lost 5 bases to trimming and J lost 1 base, with 5 bases between them. Germline assignment: CDR1 LNHNV and CDR2 YYDKDF (reference sequence). In nucleotides, the CDR3 is TGTGCCACCAGCTCTCCGAACACTGAAGCTTTCTTT. Translated, it gives CATSSPNTEAFF.

Ten or more counts support this clonotype. V and J are TRBV9 and TRBJ1-6; no firm D call. The CDR3 covers 16 residues. Trimming cost V 3 bases and J 4 bases, with 14 bases left between them. CDR1 and CDR2 (germline): SGDLS, YYNGEE. The CDR3 region has the DNA TGTGCCAGCAGCGCTGGGGAGCGCGCGTATAATTCACCCCTCCACTTT. Its translation is CASSAGERAYNSPLHF. Supplemented by reference TRBV9 and TRBJ1-6, the full variable domain reads DSGVTQTPKHLITATGQRVTLRCSPRSGDLSVYWYQQSLDQGLQFLIQYYNGEERAKGNILERFSAQQFPDLHSELNLSSLELGDSALYFCASSAGERAYNSPLHFGNGTRLTVT.

Of note for this clonotype: A junction boundary mismatches the germline segment, possibly from a read error. This sequence joins TRBV4-1 and TRBJ1-3; no reliable D call. Looked up from germline, CDR1 is MGHRA and CDR2 is YSYEKL. The CDR3 is made up of 17 amino acids. The CDR3 DNA reads as TGCGCCAGCAGCCTACACAGTCTCCTGAGCTCTGGAAACACCGTATATTTT. Translation: CASSLHSLLSSGNTVYF.

Worth noting for this clonotype: One junction end does not reproduce the germline sequence, and a read error may be involved. This sequence joins TRBV27 and TRBJ2-7; D tentatively fits TRBD1 or TRBD2 (5 bases each). The CDR3 has 13 amino acids. Germline lookup yields CDR1 MNHEY and CDR2 SMNVEV (reference sequence). The DNA for the CDR3 is TGTGCCAGCAGTCCGGGGACCGCCTACGTGCAGTACTTC. Its translation: CASSPGTAYVQYF.

This clonotype was seen ten or more times. The chain couples TRBV28 to TRBJ2-7; perhaps TRBD1 as D (6 bases). The germline V gene encodes CDR1 MDHEN and CDR2 SYDVKM. The CDR3 spans 15 residues. With 3 bases removed from V and 0 bases from J, the gap between germline ends came to 12 bases. As DNA, the CDR3 is TGTGCCAGCAGTTTTGAGCAGGGGAGCTCCTACGAGCAGTACTTC. As protein: CASSFEQGSSYEQYF.

This clonotype was recorded many times. This rearrangement joins TRBV29-1 to TRBJ2-2; the D call may be TRBD1 or TRBD2 (5 bases each). V lost 3 bases, J lost 6 bases, and 8 bases lay in between. Germline V lookup: CDR1 SQVTM, CDR2 ANQGSEA. CDR3 size: 12 residues. CDR3 residues: CSVELGAGELFF. CDR3 DNA sequence: TGCAGCGTTGAGTTGGGGGCCGGGGAGCTGTTTTTT.

There are many counts of this clonotype. The rearrangement uses TRBV29-1 and TRBJ2-5; D is unresolved. The germline CDR1 and CDR2 sequences are SQVTM and ANQGSEA. The CDR3 consists of 9 residues. The V end lost 6 bases, the J end lost 5 bases, and 4 bases lay between the germline ends. Here the CDR3 DNA reads TGCAGCGTCGGGGAGACCCAGTACTTC. Translation gives CSVGETQYF.

This clonotype was recorded many times. The V and J genes are TRBV28 and TRBJ1-1, with D hard to call. The V and J ends lost 1 base and 6 bases respectively, with 3 bases between them. Germline V gives CDR1 MDHEN, CDR2 SYDVKM. The CDR3 has 11 amino acids. The DNA of the CDR3 is TGTGCCAGCAGTTTATACCCTGAAGCTTTCTTT. Its translation: CASSLYPEAFF.

This clonotype turned up a few times. V gene TRBV27 combines with J gene TRBJ1-6; D may be TRBD1 (5 bases). CDR1 is MNHEY and CDR2 is SMNVEV in the germline V gene (reference sequence). The ends were cut back, 6 bases at V and 9 bases at J, with 24 bases in the middle. The CDR3 has 17 amino acids. DNA of the CDR3: TGTGCCAGCAGCCCAGGGTCGGTGGTCAGGGCCGTTTCACCCCTCCACTTT. It specifies CASSPGSVVRAVSPLHF.

Many counts were recorded for this clonotype. V is TRBV28 and J is TRBJ2-5, with a possible D match to TRBD2 (7 bases). The CDR3 extends over 14 amino acids. Between the trimmed V and J ends, which lost 6 bases and 5 bases, there was a span of 16 bases. The germline V gene has CDR1 MDHEN and CDR2 SYDVKM. The CDR3 bases are TGTGCCAGCAGCCCCGCGGGGGCGGGGGAGACCCAGTACTTC. Its protein is CASSPAGAGETQYF.

For this clonotype: Just one base apart from a much larger clone, this may be a read error. CDR3 bases: TGTGCCACATGGGTTCACAGCTCCTACAATGAGCAGTTCTTC. It codes for CATWVHSSYNEQFF. The J gene is TRBJ2-1, the V gene TRBV19; D unresolved. Trimming cost V 10 bases and J 0 bases, with 13 bases left between them. The CDR3 extends over 14 amino acids. Germline CDR1 and CDR2: LNHDA and SQIVND (reference sequence).

This clonotype was observed at least ten times. V gene TRBV6-6 combines with J gene TRBJ2-5; 11 bases are a match to TRBD2. Germline V gene sequence: CDR1 MNHNY, CDR2 SVGAGI (reference sequence). The CDR3 is 14 amino acids. The V and J ends lost 3 bases and 8 bases, in that order; junction bases with no gene match: 5. The CDR3 DNA reads as TGTGCCAGCAGTTATCTAGCGGGGGGACGCACCCAGTACTTC. Translating it yields CASSYLAGGRTQYF.

This clonotype was seen many times. This sequence joins TRBV24-1 and TRBJ2-3, with D perhaps given as TRBD1 or TRBD2 (5 bases each). The CDR3 contains 18 residues. The germline gives CDR1 KGHDR, CDR2 SFDVKD. The V end lost 4 bases, the J end lost 1 base, and 20 bases lay between the germline ends. CDR3 nucleotide sequence: TGTGCCACCAGTGACCCCCAGTGGGGGACGACTGGCACAGATACGCAGTATTTT. Amino acids: CATSDPQWGTTGTDTQYF.

This clonotype was detected only a few times. The rearrangement joins TRBV12-3 or TRBV12-4 to TRBJ1-1; no clear D. This CDR3 spans 12 amino acids. Between the trimmed V and J ends, which lost 8 bases and 4 bases, there was a span of 11 bases. CDR3: CASGVKSTEAFF. CDR3 DNA: TGTGCCAGCGGGGTAAAGAGCACTGAAGCTTTCTTT.

A remark on this clonotype: One base away lies a much larger clone, so this may be a sequencing read error. V and J are TRBV6-5 and TRBJ1-1, with TRBD1 matching over 7 bases. The CDR3 consists of 18 residues. Germline CDR1 MNHEY, CDR2 SVGAGI. The CDR3: CASRKTRGGHGRNPEAFF. CDR3 sequence (DNA): TGTGCCAGCAGGAAGACTCGAGGGGGCCATGGTAGGAACCCTGAAGCTTTCTTT.

Turning to this clonotype: One end of the junction fails to match germline, which may point to a read error. J is TRBJ2-7 and V is TRBV28, with D maybe TRBD1 (6 bases). Germline loops: CDR1 MDHEN, CDR2 SYDVKM. The CDR3 is made up of 16 amino acids. The CDR3 here is CACSPLFGGASYEQYF. The CDR3, as DNA: TGTGCCTGCAGTCCTCTTTTTGGGGGCGCTTCCTACGAGCAGTACTTC.

This clonotype was seen just once. This rearrangement joins TRBV7-3 to TRBJ2-5; a possible D gene is TRBD1 (6 bases). In germline, CDR1 is SGHTA, CDR2 FQGTGA. V gave up 8 bases and J gave up 3 bases, with 16 bases separating them. The CDR3 extends over 14 amino acids. The CDR3 protein is CASRLQGPKETQYF. The CDR3 DNA is TGTGCCAGCCGCCTACAGGGACCTAAAGAGACCCAGTACTTC.

This chain joins TRBV27 and TRBJ2-7; D may correspond to TRBD1 or TRBD2 (5 bases each). Germline lookup yields CDR1 MNHEY and CDR2 SMNVEV (reference sequence). The ends were cut back, 7 bases at V and 5 bases at J, with 9 bases in the middle. This CDR3 is built from 11 residues. CDR3 region: CASIRGHEQYF. CDR3 coding DNA: TGTGCCAGCATTAGGGGACACGAGCAGTACTTC.

This clonotype was seen many times. This sequence joins TRBV4-1 and TRBJ2-2; the D is unclear. This CDR3 spans 14 amino acids. The V and J ends lost 0 bases and 4 bases respectively, with 6 bases between them. Germline CDR1 reads MGHRA; CDR2 reads YSYEKL. In DNA form, the CDR3 reads TGCGCCAGCAGCCAAGAGGGTAGCACCGGGGAGCTGTTTTTT. It encodes CASSQEGSTGELFF.

This clonotype was observed a few times. The CDR3 here is CASSQDAREPPRANYGYTF. The CDR3 coding sequence is TGCGCCAGCAGCCAAGATGCTAGGGAGCCCCCTAGAGCTAACTATGGCTACACCTTC. The V and J genes are TRBV4-1 and TRBJ1-2; no clear D gene. The CDR3 extends over 19 amino acids. CDR1 is MGHRA, CDR2 YSYEKL, per germline. Trimming took off 0 bases at V and 0 bases at J, with 20 bases between the two ends.

Regarding this clonotype: Sequence at one end of the junction differs from germline and may be a read error. The chain is built from TRBV19 and TRBJ2-1; D is unclear. CDR3 size: 11 residues. CDR1 is LNHDA and CDR2 is SQIVND in the germline V gene (reference sequence). This chain's CDR3 is CASSWYNEQSF. CDR3 DNA sequence: TGTGCCAGTAGCTGGTACAATGAGCAGTCCTTC.

The genes are TRBV19 and TRBJ1-5, with 7 bases identical to TRBD1. Germline V gene lookup returns CDR1 LNHDA and CDR2 SQIVND (reference sequence). There are 16 residues in the CDR3. V dropped 5 bases and J dropped 1; count of bases not matched to a gene: 8. In DNA, the CDR3 is TGTGCCAGTAGTTCCTCCGGGACAGCGAGCAATCAGCCCCAGCATTTT. Translating gives CASSSSGTASNQPQHF.

The gene calls are TRBV19 and TRBJ2-7, with D perhaps matching TRBD2 (5 bases). The CDR3 consists of 14 residues. CDR1 LNHDA and CDR2 SQIVND come from the germline V gene (reference sequence). Trimming took off 4 bases at V and 0 bases at J, with 10 bases between the two ends. CDR3 region: CASSTQDFSYEQYF. For the CDR3, the DNA is TGTGCCAGTAGTACCCAGGACTTCTCCTACGAGCAGTACTTC.

The table lists this clonotype with a few counts. The chain employs TRBV20-1 and TRBJ2-7, with 10 bases that match TRBD2. The V gene's germline CDR1 is DFQATT and CDR2 SNEGSKA (reference sequence). The CDR3 has 16 amino acids. With 5 bases clipped from V and 0 bases from J, the junction kept 10 bases outside the gene matches. Here the CDR3 reads CSAPPGLAYLSYEQYF. CDR3 nucleotide sequence: TGCAGTGCTCCACCGGGACTAGCGTACCTCTCCTACGAGCAGTACTTC.

This clonotype was seen ten or more times. The chain recombines TRBV19 with TRBJ1-1, with D unresolved. V shed 6 bases and J shed 6 bases, with 14 bases lying between them. This CDR3 contains 13 residues. In germline, CDR1 is LNHDA, CDR2 SQIVND (reference sequence). Here the CDR3 DNA reads TGTGCCAGTAGGGAGCTCAACGGGGCTGAAGCTTTCTTT. Translated: CASRELNGAEAFF. Combining the CDR3 with reference TRBV19 and TRBJ1-1 gives the whole variable domain DGGITQSPKYLFRKEGQNVTLSCEQNLNHDAMYWYRQDPGQGLRLIYYSQIVNDFQKGDIAEGYSVSREKKESFPLTVTSAQKNPTAFYLCASRELNGAEAFFGQGTRLTVV.